The sequence of this TCR beta chain was determined in a study of T cells in Graves' hyperthyroidism and ophthalmopathy. The CDR3 regions of TCR beta were amplified from RNA transcripts. The TCR CDR3 first-round RT-PCR relied on the HTBI primer set. Via MiXCR, TCRdb re-called the multiplex PCR reads, giving one row per CDR3 protein. The table lists 450,000 to 650,000 distinct CDR3 sequences, approximately 17% of them singletons. Germline V CDR1 and CDR2: SGHTA, FQGNSA. The CDR3 spans 16 residues. V gave up 1 base and J gave up 2 bases, with 14 bases separating them. The chain couples TRBV7-2 to TRBJ2-5; D is undetermined. The source of this sequence is a woman aged 18-35 years with Graves' ophthalmopathy. Sequenced material: blood. The CDR3 sequence is CASSLGSAAKQETQYF. CDR3 nucleotide sequence: TGTGCCAGCAGCTTAGGTTCCGCGGCGAAACAAGAGACCCAGTACTTC.